The 26 T cell receptor beta chains reported below all come from one sample, sequenced in a study of T cells in Graves' hyperthyroidism and ophthalmopathy. Amplification of TCR beta CDR3 regions was performed using RNA transcripts as template. The study used the HTBI primer set for a first-round RT-PCR of the TCR CDR3. Each CDR3 protein gets one entry after TCRdb re-called the multiplex PCR reads with MiXCR. The sample lists some 690,000 distinct CDR3 sequences; approximately 15% were seen once. The sample taken for sequencing was blood. These receptors originate from a man in his fifties with Graves' hyperthyroidism.

This clonotype occurred once. It may be a read error: a sequence one base away is much more abundant. This chain connects TRBV10-3 to TRBJ2-1, with D perhaps matching TRBD2 (6 bases). The CDR3 loop spans 13 amino acids. Germline CDR1 reads ENHRY; CDR2 reads SYGVKD. CDR3 in DNA: TGTGCCATCGACCCCACGGGGGAGAATGAGCAGCTCTTC. Residues: CAIDPTGENEQLF.

V usage is TRBV19 and J usage is TRBJ1-1; possible D gene TRBD1, 6 bases. V lost 5 bases and J 5 bases, leaving 21 bases between the germline ends. The V gene's germline CDR1 is LNHDA and CDR2 SQIVND (reference sequence). The CDR3 consists of 16 residues. CDR3 nucleotides: TGTGCCAGTAGTTTCCTCGGACAGCCCCAGGATACTGAAGCTTTCTTT. It translates to CASSFLGQPQDTEAFF. Based on the CDR3 plus reference TRBV19 and TRBJ1-1, the full variable domain is DGGITQSPKYLFRKEGQNVTLSCEQNLNHDAMYWYRQDPGQGLRLIYYSQIVNDFQKGDIAEGYSVSREKKESFPLTVTSAQKNPTAFYLCASSFLGQPQDTEAFFGQGTRLTVV.

The gene calls are TRBV20-1 and TRBJ2-7; 9 bases fit TRBD2. The V segment lost 3 bases and the J segment 2 bases; nucleotides outside the gene matches: 11. This CDR3 region has 16 residues. Germline CDR1 is DFQATT and CDR2 is SNEGSKA (reference sequence). The CDR3 DNA reads as TGCAGTGCTAGGGACCCCGGGGCTAGCGGGGCCTACGAGCAGTACTTC. Residues: CSARDPGASGAYEQYF.

This clonotype was picked up a small number of times. This chain uses TRBV4-1 with TRBJ1-4; D is unclear. Per the germline V gene, CDR1 is MGHRA and CDR2 is YSYEKL. This CDR3 comprises 16 residues. Trimming stripped 0 bases from V and 4 bases from J, with 12 bases between. CDR3 sequence: CASSQEAAAGNEKLFF. CDR3 nucleotide sequence: TGCGCCAGCAGCCAAGAGGCGGCAGCTGGTAATGAAAAACTGTTTTTT.

This clonotype occurred many times. The gene calls are TRBV10-1 and TRBJ2-2, with a tentative D call TRBD2 (6 bases). The CDR3 sequence is 18 residues long. Trimming pared 1 base from V and 2 bases from J, leaving 17 bases between. CDR1 WNHNN and CDR2 SYGVQD come from the germline V gene (reference sequence). The CDR3 is CASSEFKVEGVNTGELFF. In DNA form, the CDR3 reads TGCGCCAGCAGTGAGTTTAAAGTGGAGGGCGTCAACACCGGGGAGCTGTTTTTT.

Points on this clonotype: Since the CDR3 does not end with the conserved phenylalanine or tryptophan, this likely comes from a read error. This chain joins TRBV5-1 and TRBJ2-2; TRBD2 agrees at 13 bases. Looked up from germline, CDR1 is SGHRS and CDR2 is YFSETQ. V lost 4 bases, J lost 8 bases, and 8 bases stayed unmatched. CDR3 length equals 16 residues. CDR3 protein: CASSIRTSGSSGELFS. The CDR3 DNA follows: TGCGCCAGCAGCATAAGGACTAGCGGGAGTTCGGGGGAGCTGTTTTCT.

This clonotype was detected only a few times. The chain employs TRBV5-1 and TRBJ2-3; D is unclear. CDR3 length equals 14 residues. CDR1 SGHRS and CDR2 YFSETQ come from the germline V gene. Trimming pared 4 bases from V and 8 bases from J, leaving 17 bases between. The CDR3 DNA reads as TGCGCCAGCAGCCCGGACGCACGCGGAGTTACGCAGTATTTT. It yields the protein CASSPDARGVTQYF. Full variable domain (missing parts from reference TRBV5-1 and TRBJ2-3): KAGVTQTPRYLIKTRGQQVTLSCSPISGHRSVSWYQQTPGQGLQFLFEYFSETQRNKGNFPGRFSGRQFSNSRSEMNVSTLELGDSALYLCASSPDARGVTQYFGPGTRLTVL.

V usage is TRBV5-1 and J usage is TRBJ1-1; possibly TRBD1 for D (5 bases). V lost 0 bases and J lost 10, with 10 bases in between. CDR1 is SGHRS, CDR2 YFSETQ, per germline. This CDR3 is built from 12 residues. The CDR3, as DNA: TGCGCCAGCAGCTTGGCGGGGGAAGGAGCTTTCTTT. Its translation is CASSLAGEGAFF. Using reference TRBV5-1 and TRBJ1-1 for the parts outside the CDR3, the full variable domain is KAGVTQTPRYLIKTRGQQVTLSCSPISGHRSVSWYQQTPGQGLQFLFEYFSETQRNKGNFPGRFSGRQFSNSRSEMNVSTLELGDSALYLCASSLAGEGAFFGQGTRLTVV.

This clonotype occurred a few times. The chain joins TRBV6-1 to TRBJ2-5; TRBD1 matches 12 bases. Germline values: CDR1 MNHNS, CDR2 SASEGT. The CDR3 consists of 18 residues. Trimming cost V 2 bases and J 4 bases; bases outside gene matches: 11. The CDR3, as DNA: TGTGCCAGCAGTGAATTTCCCGGGACAGGGGGCGCAGGAGAGACCCAGTACTTC. It is translated as CASSEFPGTGGAGETQYF.

This clonotype was recorded at least ten times. The J gene is TRBJ1-6, the V gene TRBV12-3 or TRBV12-4, with D uncertain. V was trimmed by 7 bases and J by 9 bases, leaving 16 bases between them. CDR3 length: 14 residues. Written as DNA, the CDR3 is TGTGCCAGCACCTCTGGGAGGATTCCTTCACCCCTCCACTTT. The encoded protein is CASTSGRIPSPLHF.

This clonotype was counted a few times. J is TRBJ2-1 and V is TRBV19; maybe TRBD2 (6 bases). The CDR3 runs to 15 residues. Germline V gene lookup returns CDR1 LNHDA and CDR2 SQIVND (reference sequence). The V end lost 3 bases, the J end lost 8 bases, and 17 bases lay between the germline ends. The CDR3 reads CASSITGGIRYEQFF. The CDR3 DNA follows: TGTGCCAGTAGTATTACTGGCGGGATAAGATATGAGCAGTTCTTC.

This clonotype showed up just a few times. V and J are TRBV20-1 and TRBJ1-2; 10 nucleotides line up with TRBD1. V shed 6 bases and J 0 bases; nucleotides not matched to a gene: 4. This CDR3 contains 14 residues. Germline V gene lookup returns CDR1 DFQATT and CDR2 SNEGSKA (reference sequence). The CDR3 reads CSAVGTGANYGYTF. For the CDR3, the DNA is TGCAGTGCAGTCGGGACAGGGGCTAACTATGGCTACACCTTC.

In this sample, this clonotype turned up a few times. The chain joins TRBV10-3 to TRBJ2-1; TRBD1 matches 9 bases. Germline V CDR1 and CDR2: ENHRY, SYGVKD. This CDR3 has 14 residues. The ends lost 7 bases at V and 8 bases at J; junction bases unmatched: 9. The CDR3 region has the DNA TGTGCCATCACTAGGGGGACAGGGAAGGATGAGCAGTTCTTC. Translation gives CAITRGTGKDEQFF.

In its sample, this clonotype was seen a few times. The J gene is TRBJ2-1, the V gene TRBV12-3 or TRBV12-4; D remains unclear. The CDR3 is 11 residues long. Trimming cost V 3 bases and J 8 bases, with 5 bases left between them. The CDR3 here is CASSFIYEQFF. The DNA for the CDR3 is TGTGCCAGCAGTTTCATATATGAGCAGTTCTTC.

The rearrangement uses TRBV3-1 and TRBJ2-3; D ambiguous. Trimming took off 0 bases at V and 0 bases at J, with 7 bases between the two ends. Germline-derived CDR1 and CDR2 are LGHDT and YNNKEL (reference sequence). This CDR3 region has 15 residues. Here the CDR3 reads CASSQDKLSTDTQYF. CDR3 sequence (DNA): TGTGCCAGCAGCCAAGATAAACTCAGCACAGATACGCAGTATTTT.

This clonotype was observed a few times. The chain recombines TRBV6-1 with TRBJ2-6; D is unclear. V was pared by 5 bases and J by 2 bases, with 4 bases between. Germline CDR1 is MNHNS and CDR2 is SASEGT. The CDR3 is made up of 13 amino acids. CDR3 DNA: TGTGCCAGCAGTAAGACTGGGGCCAACGTCCTGACTTTC. Translation gives CASSKTGANVLTF.

The table lists this clonotype with a count of one. The chain recombines TRBV9 with TRBJ2-3; no clear D. Per the germline V gene, CDR1 is SGDLS and CDR2 is YYNGEE. V gave up 2 bases and J gave up 5 bases, with 9 bases separating them. This CDR3 has 13 amino acids. DNA for the CDR3: TGTGCCAGCAGCGTCGATACGCAAGATACGCAGTATTTT. The encoded protein is CASSVDTQDTQYF.

This clonotype has a handful of counts. The chain is built from TRBV29-1 and TRBJ2-3, with TRBD1 matching over 8 bases. Germline CDR1 SQVTM, CDR2 ANQGSEA. V was pared by 2 bases and J by 1 base, with 2 bases of the junction left unmatched. This CDR3 region has 14 residues. This CDR3 reads CSVETGGGTDTQYF. The CDR3 DNA follows: TGCAGCGTTGAAACAGGGGGAGGCACAGATACGCAGTATTTT.

This clonotype was detected ten times or more. The rearrangement joins TRBV28 to TRBJ2-2; the match to TRBD1 covers 8 bases. This CDR3 comprises 14 residues. CDR1 is MDHEN, CDR2 SYDVKM, per germline. V lost 5 bases to trimming and J lost 5 bases; unmatched junction nucleotides: 4. CDR3 loop: CASSIRQGTGELFF. CDR3 nucleotide sequence: TGTGCCAGCAGTATAAGACAGGGGACCGGGGAGCTGTTTTTT.

This clonotype has ten or more counts. The chain links TRBV9 to TRBJ1-4; a weak D match, TRBD1 (5 bases). Trimming left V 2 bases short and J 6 bases short, with 20 bases between. Germline CDR1 SGDLS, CDR2 YYNGEE. CDR3 length equals 17 residues. This CDR3 is CASSVRPGIGKDEKLFF. In DNA, the CDR3 is TGTGCCAGCAGCGTTCGGCCAGGGATAGGTAAAGATGAAAAACTGTTTTTT.

Many counts were recorded for this clonotype. V usage is TRBV2 and J usage is TRBJ1-1; the D gene is possibly TRBD1 (6 bases). Germline CDR1 reads SNHLY; CDR2 reads FYNNEI. The CDR3 is 14 residues long. V lost 2 bases to trimming and J lost 2 bases, with 9 bases between them. CDR3 bases: TGTGCCAGCAGTGAACACAGGGACAACACTGAAGCTTTCTTT. Its translation is CASSEHRDNTEAFF.

This clonotype occurred a few times. V usage is TRBV5-1 and J usage is TRBJ2-7, with D maybe TRBD2 (6 bases). Germline values: CDR1 SGHRS, CDR2 YFSETQ. The CDR3 contains 17 residues. V was cut by 2 bases and J by 0 bases, with 18 bases left in between. The CDR3 loop reads CASSFLTGLSTSYEQYF. The CDR3, as DNA: TGCGCCAGCAGCTTTTTGACGGGACTCAGTACCTCCTACGAGCAGTACTTC.

Comment on this clonotype: This may arise from a read error, as a much more abundant clone is one base away. The genes are TRBV24-1 and TRBJ2-1; 7 bases are shared with TRBD1. The CDR3 runs to 14 residues. CDR1 KGHDR and CDR2 SFDVKD come from the germline V gene. With 5 bases clipped from V and 9 bases from J, the junction kept 9 bases outside the gene matches. CDR3 amino acids: CATSGPGQKVEQFF. The CDR3 DNA is TGTGCCACCAGTGGTCCGGGACAGAAAGTTGAGCAGTTCTTC.

This clonotype was observed at least ten times. CDR3 in amino acids: CASRDRAPGSHNEQFF. In DNA form, the CDR3 reads TGTGCCAGCAGAGACCGGGCCCCCGGGTCCCACAATGAGCAGTTCTTC. This rearrangement joins TRBV2 to TRBJ2-1; no definite D call. The V gene's germline CDR1 is SNHLY and CDR2 FYNNEI. The V gene lost 6 bases and the J gene lost 5 bases, with 20 bases spanning the gap. There are 16 residues in the CDR3.

CDR3 residues: CASSPGELAGERTYEQYF. The DNA of the CDR3 is TGTGCCAGCAGCCCTGGGGAGCTAGCGGGAGAACGGACCTACGAGCAGTACTTC. The chain uses TRBV7-4 and TRBJ2-7; 10 positions agree with TRBD2. Germline trimming cut 5 bases from V and 2 bases from J; bases unmatched to any gene: 15. Germline V gene sequence: CDR1 SGHVT, CDR2 SQSDAQ. The CDR3 is made up of 18 amino acids. Drawing the rest from reference TRBV7-4 and TRBJ2-7, the complete variable domain is GAGVSQSPRYKVAKRGRDVALRCDSISGHVTLYWYRQTLGQGSEVLTYSQSDAQRDKSGRPSGRFSAERPERSVSTLKIQRTEQGDSAVYLCASSPGELAGERTYEQYFGPGTRLTVT.

The chain couples TRBV6-5 to TRBJ2-7, with 7 bases lining up with TRBD1. The CDR3 spans 14 residues. Trimming took 2 bases from V and 2 from J; bases not matched to a gene: 3. Germline-derived CDR1 and CDR2 are MNHEY and SVGAGI. CDR3 amino acids: CASSYDRAAYEQYF. CDR3 nucleotide sequence: TGTGCCAGCAGTTACGACAGGGCGGCCTACGAGCAGTACTTC.